Presented here are 2 T cell receptor beta chains from one specimen sequenced in a study of T cells after yellow fever vaccination. TCRdb reanalysed the 5' RACE reads using MiXCR and keeps one entry per CDR3 protein. The sample carries 300,000 or so distinct CDR3 sequences, roughly 8.7% recorded once. The source was CD4+ T cells sorted from PBMCs, collected 5 days after the yellow fever booster vaccination. The receptors were sampled from a man aged 18-30 years who received the YFV17D yellow fever vaccine.

The V gene is TRBV12-3 or TRBV12-4, the J gene TRBJ1-1, with a possible D match to TRBD1 (6 bases). CDR3 length: 16 amino acids. Trimming left V 6 bases short and J 0 bases short, with 17 bases between. This CDR3 is CASSQGPDRVNTEAFF. The DNA for the CDR3 is TGTGCCAGCAGCCAGGGGCCCGATAGGGTGAACACTGAAGCTTTCTTT.

This clonotype occurred a few times. CDR3 coding DNA: TGTGCCACGCAGGGAACAGGTATCAACACTGAAGCTTTCTTT. It codes for CATQGTGINTEAFF. The chain has TRBV6-5 and TRBJ1-1, with a tentative D call TRBD1 (5 bases). Between the trimmed V and J ends, which lost 10 bases and 2 bases, there was a span of 17 bases. This CDR3 has 14 amino acids. Germline V gene sequence: CDR1 MNHEY, CDR2 SVGAGI.